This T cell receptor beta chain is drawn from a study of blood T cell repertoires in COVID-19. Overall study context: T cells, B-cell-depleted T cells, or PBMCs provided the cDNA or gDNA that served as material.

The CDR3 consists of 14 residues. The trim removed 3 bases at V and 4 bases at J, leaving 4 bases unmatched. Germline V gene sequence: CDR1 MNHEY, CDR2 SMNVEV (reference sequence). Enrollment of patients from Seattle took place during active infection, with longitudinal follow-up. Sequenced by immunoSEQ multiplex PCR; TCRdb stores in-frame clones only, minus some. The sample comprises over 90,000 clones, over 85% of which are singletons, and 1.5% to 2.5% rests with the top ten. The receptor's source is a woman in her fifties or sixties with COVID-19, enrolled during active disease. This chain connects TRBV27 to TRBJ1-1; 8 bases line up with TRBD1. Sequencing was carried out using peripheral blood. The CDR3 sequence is CASSFDRGGTEAFF. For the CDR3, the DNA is TGTGCCAGCAGTTTCGACAGGGGAGGCACTGAAGCTTTCTTT.